Listed below are T cell receptor beta chains from one sample, sequenced in a study of CD4 T cells in relation to SARS-CoV-2 and coronaviruses. The table came from immunoSEQ multiplex PCR; TCRdb's copy has only in-frame clones and leaves some out. The sample holds roughly 24,000 clones; approximately 78% are singletons and the top ten take 14%. These receptors lack a known antigen. Sequenced input: CD4+ T cells from PBMCs, cultured in vitro. These receptors came from a human donor in good health. Both conserved end residues are part of each CDR3. A D gene is named only where the DNA matches it firmly. Size is stated for part of the rows, as once, few or many counts, or as a class when the clone is expanded.

TRBV6-4	NA	TRBD1	TRBJ2-1	CASSDTQQGVKFF	TGTGCCAGCAGTGACACTCAACAGGGGGTGAAGTTCTTC
TRBV10-3	NA	NA	TRBJ1-5	CAISGAEYSNQPQHF	TGTGCCATCAGTGGGGCGGAATATAGCAATCAGCCCCAGCATTTT
TRBV4-1	NA	TRBD2	TRBJ2-7	CASSQDRDGERGGYEQYF	TGCGCCAGCAGCCAAGATAGGGACGGTGAACGGGGGGGCTACGAGCAGTACTTC
TRBV18	NA	NA	TRBJ2-7	CASSPAPAPDPGSYEQYF	TGTGCCAGCTCACCAGCCCCCGCTCCCGACCCGGGCTCCTACGAGCAGTACTTC
TRBV15	NA	TRBD2	TRBJ2-1	CATSREAGGVGYNEQFF	TGTGCCACCAGCAGAGAAGCGGGAGGGGTTGGCTACAATGAGCAGTTCTTC
TRBV19	NA	NA	TRBJ1-2	CASSIVGKNYGYTF	TGTGCCAGTAGTATAGTTGGAAAGAACTATGGCTACACCTTC
TRBV5-1	NA	TRBD2	TRBJ2-1	CASSAGQLAGGPRNEQFF	TGCGCCAGCAGCGCCGGACAGCTAGCGGGAGGGCCGAGGAATGAGCAGTTCTTC
TRBV9	NA	TRBD1	TRBJ1-1	CASSGTGAGATEAFF	TGTGCCAGCAGCGGGACAGGGGCCGGGGCCACTGAAGCTTTCTTT
TRBV19	few	NA	TRBJ1-2	CASSPQGWDYGYTF	TGTGCCAGTAGTCCGCAAGGGTGGGATTATGGCTACACCTTC
TRBV11-2	few	NA	TRBJ2-7	CASSLGTLSYEQYF	TGTGCCAGCAGCCTCGGGACGCTGTCCTACGAGCAGTACTTC
TRBV5-1	NA	NA	TRBJ2-7	CASSLGTSEQYF	TGCGCCAGCAGCTTGGGGACGAGCGAGCAGTACTTC
TRBV5-1	once	NA	TRBJ2-1	CASSFRNEQFF	TGCGCCAGCAGCTTCCGTAATGAGCAGTTCTTC
TRBV24-1	NA	TRBD2	TRBJ2-1	CATSTPGTSGRWEQFF	TGTGCCACCAGTACCCCCGGGACTAGCGGGAGGTGGGAGCAGTTCTTC
TRBV4-1	few	NA	TRBJ1-3	CASSQVGAGGNTIYF	TGCGCCAGCAGCCAAGTAGGGGCCGGCGGAAACACCATATATTTT
TRBV28	NA	NA	TRBJ1-2	CASREGYGYTF	TGTGCCAGCAGGGAGGGGTATGGCTACACCTTC
TRBV28	NA	TRBD1	TRBJ2-4	CATNQADRSIQYF	TGTGCCACGAATCAGGCGGACAGGAGCATTCAGTACTTC
TRBV7-2	once	TRBD1	TRBJ1-6	CASSLVRQGGSPLHF	TGTGCCAGCAGCTTAGTTCGCCAGGGGGGTTCACCCCTCCACTTT
TRBV11-1	NA	NA	TRBJ1-2	CASSPDSNYGYTF	TGTGCCAGCAGCCCGGACAGCAACTATGGCTACACCTTC
TRBV6-2/TRBV6-3	NA	NA	TRBJ2-2	CASSLIGVVGELFF	TGTGCCAGCAGTTTAATCGGGGTTGTCGGGGAGCTGTTTTTT
TRBV28	NA	TRBD2	TRBJ2-5	CASSPAAGGLGETQYF	TGTGCCAGCAGTCCTGCTGCGGGAGGCCTCGGGGAGACCCAGTACTTC
TRBV7-8	NA	NA	TRBJ1-5	CASSTRRAHGNQPQHF	TGTGCCAGCAGCACCCGTCGAGCCCACGGCAATCAGCCCCAGCATTTT
TRBV18	NA	NA	TRBJ1-5	CASSPGVNSNQPQHF	TGTGCCAGCTCACCAGGTGTAAATAGCAATCAGCCCCAGCATTTT
TRBV7-8	NA	TRBD2	TRBJ2-1	CASSPPSGSHNEQFF	TGTGCCAGCAGCCCTCCTAGCGGGAGCCACAATGAGCAGTTCTTC
TRBV12-3/TRBV12-4	NA	NA	TRBJ1-5	CASSLSFPQPQHF	TGTGCCAGCAGTTTATCCTTTCCGCAGCCCCAGCATTTT
TRBV11-2	NA	NA	TRBJ2-2	CASSLRTWDTGELFF	TGTGCCAGCAGCTTGAGGACATGGGACACCGGGGAGCTGTTTTTT
TRBV7-9	few	NA	TRBJ1-2	CASSPTGTSSYGYTF	TGTGCCAGCAGCCCCACCGGGACTTCCAGCTATGGCTACACCTTC
TRBV6-2/TRBV6-3	NA	NA	TRBJ2-1	CASSYTRNYNEQFF	TGTGCCAGCAGTTACACAAGAAACTACAATGAGCAGTTCTTC
TRBV5-4	NA	NA	TRBJ1-1	CASSSTRRGWDTEAFF	TGTGCCAGCAGCTCAACCCGGCGTGGATGGGACACTGAAGCTTTCTTT
TRBV19	NA	NA	TRBJ2-3	CASSSDQRWVADTQYF	TGTGCCAGTAGTAGCGATCAGCGTTGGGTTGCAGATACGCAGTATTTT
TRBV9	NA	NA	TRBJ1-2	CASSVLEGLGGYTF	TGTGCCAGCAGCGTCTTGGAGGGGCTTGGAGGCTACACCTTC
TRBV14	once	NA	TRBJ2-3	CASSRDTNTDTQYF	TGTGCCAGCAGCCGGGACACTAACACAGATACGCAGTATTTT
TRBV19	NA	NA	TRBJ2-5	CASSPGRHQETQYF	TGTGCCAGTAGTCCGGGACGGCACCAAGAGACCCAGTACTTC
TRBV2	few	TRBD1	TRBJ1-1	CASSGQGLRTEAFF	TGTGCCAGCAGCGGACAGGGGCTAAGGACTGAAGCTTTCTTT
TRBV4-2	NA	TRBD2	TRBJ2-1	CASSHILAGGSYNEQFF	TGTGCCAGCAGCCACATCTTAGCGGGAGGCTCCTACAATGAGCAGTTCTTC
TRBV5-6	once	TRBD1	TRBJ2-3	CASSPGQGADTQYF	TGTGCCAGCAGCCCCGGACAGGGTGCAGATACGCAGTATTTT
TRBV7-3	NA	TRBD1	TRBJ2-5	CASSPNPGQGQETQYF	TGTGCCAGCAGCCCAAACCCGGGACAGGGCCAAGAGACCCAGTACTTC
TRBV6-5	NA	NA	TRBJ1-2	CASSPAGYLYGYTF	TGTGCCAGCAGTCCCGCAGGCTACCTCTATGGCTACACCTTC
TRBV18	NA	TRBD1	TRBJ1-1	CASSPPGTGNGGTEAFF	TGTGCCAGCTCACCACCGGGGACAGGGAATGGGGGCACTGAAGCTTTCTTT
TRBV11-2	once	NA	TRBJ1-4	CASSSRWGGNEKLFF	TGTGCCAGCAGCTCCCGGTGGGGTGGTAATGAAAAACTGTTTTTT
TRBV11-2	NA	NA	TRBJ2-7	CASSLRTEQYF	TGTGCCAGCAGCTTACGGACCGAGCAGTACTTC
TRBV11-2	NA	NA	TRBJ1-1	CASSLMGNMNTEAFF	TGTGCCAGCAGCTTAATGGGGAACATGAACACTGAAGCTTTCTTT
TRBV3-1/TRBV3-2	NA	NA	TRBJ1-6	CASSPVRGNNSPLHF	TGTGCCAGCAGCCCAGTTAGGGGGAACAATTCACCCCTCCACTTT
TRBV12-2	few	NA	TRBJ1-6	CAPRTFHF	TGTGCTCCCCGAACCTTCCACTTT
TRBV2	NA	TRBD2	TRBJ2-4	CASWGLAGENIQYF	TGTGCCAGCTGGGGACTAGCGGGAGAAAACATTCAGTACTTC
TRBV5-1	NA	NA	TRBJ1-1	CASSRKIDTEAFF	TGCGCCAGCAGCAGAAAGATCGACACTGAAGCTTTCTTT
TRBV19	NA	NA	TRBJ2-5	CASSGHLGETQYF	TGTGCCAGTAGTGGACATCTTGGGGAGACCCAGTACTTC
TRBV3-1/TRBV3-2	NA	TRBD1	TRBJ2-7	CASRDRVLPYEQYF	TGTGCCAGCAGAGACAGGGTTCTACCCTACGAGCAGTACTTC
TRBV6-1	NA	NA	TRBJ2-7	CASSEYEQYF	TGTGCCAGCAGTGAATACGAGCAGTACTTC
TRBV14	NA	NA	TRBJ1-1	CASSQEGHMNTEAFF	TGTGCCAGCAGCCAAGAGGGCCACATGAACACTGAAGCTTTCTTT
TRBV3-1/TRBV3-2	NA	TRBD1	TRBJ1-1	CASSQRDRATEAFF	TGTGCCAGCAGCCAGCGAGACAGGGCCACTGAAGCTTTCTTT
TRBV5-4	NA	NA	TRBJ2-5	CASSQDAETQYF	TGTGCCAGCAGCCAGGACGCTGAGACCCAGTACTTC
TRBV7-3	NA	TRBD2	TRBJ2-1	CASSLSGGSGNEQFF	TGTGCCAGCAGCTTAAGTGGCGGGAGTGGCAATGAGCAGTTCTTC
TRBV5-1	NA	TRBD2	TRBJ2-2	CASSLLAGAGGELFF	TGCGCCAGCAGCCTTCTAGCGGGAGCGGGCGGGGAGCTGTTTTTT
TRBV5-4	NA	TRBD1	TRBJ2-7	CASSPRTGRTYEQYF	TGTGCCAGCAGCCCTCGGACAGGGCGAACCTACGAGCAGTACTTC
TRBV30	NA	NA	TRBJ1-6	CAGGRGDGSPLHF	TGTGCCGGAGGACGGGGGGATGGTTCACCCCTCCACTTT
TRBV7-9	NA	NA	TRBJ2-1	CASSPQGGLGNEQFF	TGTGCCAGCAGTCCCCAGGGGGGCCTAGGCAATGAGCAGTTCTTC
TRBV11-1	NA	TRBD2	TRBJ2-7	CASSLAHTSGRYEQYF	TGTGCCAGCAGCTTAGCACACACTAGCGGGAGGTACGAGCAGTACTTC
TRBV14	NA	TRBD2	TRBJ2-1	CASSPGLAGGWHEQFF	TGTGCCAGCAGCCCGGGACTAGCGGGAGGGTGGCATGAGCAGTTCTTC
TRBV3-1/TRBV3-2	NA	TRBD1	TRBJ2-7	CASSQGDRGFYEQYF	TGTGCCAGCAGCCAAGGGGACAGGGGTTTCTACGAGCAGTACTTC